Listed below are T cell receptor beta chains from one sample, sequenced in a study of blood T cell repertoires in COVID-19. Only in-frame clones appear in the TCRdb table, and some are missing; sequencing was by immunoSEQ multiplex PCR. The sample lists some 99,000 clones, about 90% seen once, with about 4.5% in the top ten. Sequencing used peripheral blood. The receptors come from a man aged 65 to 79 with acute or convalescent COVID-19. The CDR3 runs from the conserved cysteine through the conserved F or W. D genes are given only for firm matches. Part of the rows lack a size; the others show once, few, many or a class for expanded clones.

j_call | v_call | d_call | clone_size | cdr3_aa | cdr3_nt
TRBJ2-7 | TRBV5-4 | NA | NA | CASSGDTGGWGSYEQYF | TGTGCCAGCAGCGGGGACACAGGCGGGTGGGGCTCCTACGAGCAGTACTTC
TRBJ1-1 | TRBV5-1 | TRBD1 | NA | CASSRETGGALNTEAFF | TGCGCCAGCAGCCGTGAGACAGGGGGCGCCTTGAACACTGAAGCTTTCTTT
TRBJ2-5 | TRBV14 | NA | NA | CASSPGQLETQYF | TGTGCCAGCAGCCCCGGACAGTTGGAGACCCAGTACTTC
TRBJ1-1 | TRBV19 | NA | once | CASSPTEFSGEAFF | TGTGCCAGTAGTCCGACAGAGTTTAGTGGCGAAGCTTTCTTT
TRBJ1-1 | TRBV5-5 | TRBD1 | NA | CASSLAPVTGGYTEAFF | TGTGCCAGCAGCTTGGCCCCGGTGACAGGGGGTTACACTGAAGCTTTCTTT
TRBJ1-1 | TRBV28 | NA | NA | CASSFALGVTEAFF | TGTGCCAGCAGTTTCGCTCTGGGAGTAACTGAAGCTTTCTTT
TRBJ1-6 | TRBV5-1 | TRBD1 | NA | CASSLTPGGDSPLHF | TGCGCCAGCAGCCTCACTCCAGGGGGCGATTCACCCCTCCACTTT
TRBJ1-6 | TRBV2 | NA | NA | CASSVRGQHNSPLHF | TGTGCCAGCAGTGTTCGAGGCCAACATAATTCACCCCTCCACTTT
TRBJ1-6 | TRBV16 | NA | NA | CASSQSGPPNSPLHF | TGTGCCAGCAGCCAATCGGGGCCTCCCAATTCACCCCTCCACTTT
TRBJ2-5 | TRBV9 | TRBD2 | NA | CASSVALAGGPGQETQYF | TGTGCCAGCAGCGTAGCCCTAGCGGGGGGGCCAGGTCAAGAGACTCAGTACTTC
TRBJ2-1 | TRBV28 | TRBD2 | NA | CASRWTSGGRTYNEQFF | TGTGCCAGCAGGTGGACTAGCGGGGGGCGCACCTACAATGAGCAGTTCTTC
TRBJ2-3 | TRBV10-2 | TRBD2 | once | CASSDSGGTDTQYF | TGCGCCAGCAGTGATAGCGGGGGCACAGATACGCAGTATTTT
TRBJ2-3 | TRBV18 | TRBD2 | NA | CASSPPKAGGFTDTQYF | TGTGCCAGCTCACCACCCAAGGCGGGGGGCTTCACAGATACGCAGTATTTT
TRBJ2-5 | TRBV2 | TRBD1 | NA | CASTEDRTTTQYF | TGTGCCAGCACCGAGGACAGGACAACGACCCAGTACTTC
TRBJ1-3 | TRBV5-1 | NA | NA | CASRTTDSGNTIYF | TGCGCCAGCAGGACGACAGACTCTGGAAACACCATATATTTT
TRBJ1-5 | TRBV7-9 | NA | NA | CASSPDSLSEPQHF | TGTGCCAGCAGCCCCGACAGTTTAAGCGAGCCCCAGCATTTT
TRBJ2-1 | TRBV19 | TRBD2 | NA | CASSTTSGGYNEQFF | TGTGCCAGCAGCACGACTAGCGGGGGGTACAATGAGCAGTTCTTC
TRBJ1-5 | TRBV6-5 | NA | NA | CASRADRNQPQHF | TGTGCCAGCAGAGCCGACAGAAATCAGCCCCAGCATTTT
TRBJ2-2 | TRBV5-1 | NA | NA | CASSLTSGGNTGELFF | TGCGCCAGCAGCTTGACCTCCGGGGGGAACACCGGGGAGCTGTTTTTT
TRBJ1-2 | TRBV5-1 | TRBD1 | NA | CASSGGQGATGYTF | TGCGCCAGCAGCGGTGGACAGGGGGCGACGGGCTACACCTTC
TRBJ1-5 | TRBV28 | NA | NA | CAISGRASQPQHF | TGTGCCATATCCGGCAGGGCAAGTCAGCCCCAGCATTTT
TRBJ2-7 | TRBV28 | TRBD1 | NA | CASSFQGVYEQYF | TGTGCCAGCAGTTTCCAGGGGGTCTACGAGCAGTACTTC
TRBJ1-1 | TRBV2 | NA | NA | CASSEDRDGTAFF | TGTGCCAGCAGTGAAGACAGGGATGGTACAGCTTTCTTT
TRBJ2-5 | TRBV11-2 | NA | NA | CASSLAPARETQYF | TGTGCCAGCAGCTTAGCCCCCGCGAGGGAGACCCAGTACTTC
TRBJ2-7 | TRBV19 | TRBD2 | NA | CASSIASGAYEQYF | TGTGCCAGTAGTATTGCTAGCGGAGCCTACGAGCAGTACTTC
TRBJ2-5 | TRBV28 | NA | NA | CASSSSPGETQYF | TGTGCCAGCAGTTCCTCCCCCGGGGAGACCCAGTACTTC
TRBJ1-1 | TRBV2 | NA | NA | CASTYSGGAHTEAFF | TGTGCCAGCACCTACTCGGGGGGGGCCCACACTGAAGCTTTCTTT
TRBJ2-5 | TRBV3-1/TRBV3-2 | TRBD2 | NA | CASSQAVLAGAQETQYF | TGTGCCAGCAGCCAAGCGGTCCTAGCGGGAGCTCAAGAGACCCAGTACTTC
TRBJ1-5 | TRBV29-1 | TRBD1 | NA | CSVEGTGNQPQHF | TGCAGCGTTGAAGGGACAGGGAATCAGCCCCAGCATTTT
TRBJ2-2 | TRBV19 | NA | NA | CASSIVLVANTGELFF | TGTGCCAGTAGTATAGTTCTAGTCGCGAACACCGGGGAGCTGTTTTTT
TRBJ1-5 | TRBV5-8 | NA | NA | CASSLAPDFDQPQHF | TGTGCCAGCAGCTTGGCCCCAGATTTTGATCAGCCCCAGCATTTT
TRBJ2-7 | TRBV19 | TRBD2 | NA | CASSKLAGGYEQYF | TGTGCCAGTAGTAAACTAGCGGGGGGCTACGAGCAGTACTTC
TRBJ2-7 | TRBV7-8 | TRBD2 | NA | CASSLRSPGGYEQYF | TGTGCCAGCAGCTTAAGATCTCCCGGGGGGTACGAGCAGTACTTC
TRBJ1-6 | TRBV5-1 | NA | NA | CASSVDPRGNSPLHF | TGCGCCAGCAGCGTGGACCCCAGGGGAAATTCACCCCTCCACTTT
TRBJ1-4 | TRBV2 | NA | NA | CASSGRVGVQEKLFF | TGTGCCAGCAGTGGGCGGGTCGGGGTACAAGAAAAACTGTTTTTT
TRBJ1-1 | TRBV5-1 | NA | NA | CASSLVQGNAEAFF | TGCGCCAGCAGCTTGGTCCAGGGCAACGCTGAAGCTTTCTTT
TRBJ1-2 | TRBV15 | NA | NA | CATSTRDSGSYGYTF | TGTGCCACCAGCACCCGGGACTCCGGGAGCTATGGCTACACCTTC
TRBJ2-5 | TRBV2 | NA | NA | CATRLTGLQETQYF | TGTGCCACTAGACTAACGGGCCTTCAAGAGACCCAGTACTTC
TRBJ1-2 | TRBV7-3 | NA | NA | CASSPRGGPGYGYTF | TGTGCCAGCAGCCCTAGGGGCGGCCCCGGATATGGCTACACCTTC
TRBJ1-5 | TRBV3-1/TRBV3-2 | NA | NA | CASSQGAGSGPQHF | TGTGCCAGCAGCCAAGGAGCGGGTTCGGGGCCCCAGCATTTT
TRBJ1-4 | TRBV5-1 | TRBD1 | NA | CASSQGQLATNEKLFF | TGCGCCAGCAGCCAGGGACAGCTTGCAACTAATGAAAAACTGTTTTTT
TRBJ1-2 | TRBV3-1/TRBV3-2 | NA | NA | CASSPSRQAYGYTF | TGTGCCAGCAGCCCCTCCAGACAGGCGTATGGCTACACCTTC
TRBJ1-5 | TRBV19 | NA | once | CASSIPEYQPQHF | TGTGCCAGTAGTATCCCAGAATATCAGCCCCAGCATTTT
TRBJ1-4 | TRBV14 | TRBD1 | NA | CASSQLPGTGVEKLFF | TGTGCCAGCAGCCAATTGCCGGGGACAGGGGTCGAAAAACTGTTTTTT
TRBJ1-1 | TRBV28 | TRBD1 | NA | CASSIRQGQAFF | TGTGCCAGCAGTATTAGACAGGGGCAAGCTTTCTTT
TRBJ1-2 | TRBV7-9 | NA | NA | CASSPLLGDGYTF | TGTGCCAGCAGCCCACTCCTAGGAGATGGCTACACCTTC
TRBJ1-2 | TRBV30 | NA | NA | CAWSGRGAFNGYTF | TGTGCCTGGAGCGGGCGGGGGGCGTTTAATGGCTACACCTTC
TRBJ2-5 | TRBV5-1 | NA | NA | CASSFQGKETQYF | TGCGCCAGCAGCTTCCAGGGGAAAGAGACCCAGTACTTC
TRBJ2-2 | TRBV19 | NA | few | CASLGEKNTGELFF | TGTGCCAGCCTGGGAGAGAAGAACACCGGGGAGCTGTTTTTT
TRBJ1-2 | TRBV19 | NA | NA | CASSTTGRGLIGYTF | TGTGCCAGTAGTACCACAGGGAGAGGGTTGATCGGCTACACCTTC
TRBJ2-5 | TRBV7-9 | NA | NA | CASSLVIAEEETQYF | TGTGCCAGCAGCTTAGTGATAGCGGAGGAAGAGACCCAGTACTTC